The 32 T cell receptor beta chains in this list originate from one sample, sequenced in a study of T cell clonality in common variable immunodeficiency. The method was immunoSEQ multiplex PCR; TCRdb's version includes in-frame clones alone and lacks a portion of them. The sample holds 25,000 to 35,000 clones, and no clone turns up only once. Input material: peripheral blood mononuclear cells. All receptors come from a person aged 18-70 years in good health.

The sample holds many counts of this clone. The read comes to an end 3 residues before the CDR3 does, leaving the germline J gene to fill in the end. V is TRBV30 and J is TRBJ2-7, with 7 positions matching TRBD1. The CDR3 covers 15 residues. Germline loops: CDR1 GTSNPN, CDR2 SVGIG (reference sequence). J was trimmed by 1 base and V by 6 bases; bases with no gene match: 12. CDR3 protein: CACQPKGQLSYEQYF. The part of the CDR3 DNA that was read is TGTGCCTGCCAGCCCAAGGGACAGCTTTCCTACGAG.

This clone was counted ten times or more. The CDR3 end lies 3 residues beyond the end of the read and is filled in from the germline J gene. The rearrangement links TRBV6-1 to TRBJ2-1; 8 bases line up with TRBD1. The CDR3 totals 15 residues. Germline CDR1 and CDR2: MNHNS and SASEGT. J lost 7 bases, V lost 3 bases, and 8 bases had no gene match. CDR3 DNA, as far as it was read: TGTGCCAGCAGTGACCGGGACAGGTTGGTAAATGAG. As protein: CASSDRDRLVNE. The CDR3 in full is CASSDRDRLVNEQFF.

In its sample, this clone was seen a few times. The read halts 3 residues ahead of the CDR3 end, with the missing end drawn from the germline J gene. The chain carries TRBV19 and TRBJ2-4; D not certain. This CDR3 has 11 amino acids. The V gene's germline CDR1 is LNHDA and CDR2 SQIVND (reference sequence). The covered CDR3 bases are TGTGCCAGTAGTATGCGTGCCGGT. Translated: CASSMRAG. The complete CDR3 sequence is CASSMRAGQYF. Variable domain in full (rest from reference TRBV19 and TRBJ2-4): DGGITQSPKYLFRKEGQNVTLSCEQNLNHDAMYWYRQDPGQGLRLIYYSQIVNDFQKGDIAEGYSVSREKKESFPLTVTSAQKNPTAFYLCASSMRAGQYFGAGTRLSVL.

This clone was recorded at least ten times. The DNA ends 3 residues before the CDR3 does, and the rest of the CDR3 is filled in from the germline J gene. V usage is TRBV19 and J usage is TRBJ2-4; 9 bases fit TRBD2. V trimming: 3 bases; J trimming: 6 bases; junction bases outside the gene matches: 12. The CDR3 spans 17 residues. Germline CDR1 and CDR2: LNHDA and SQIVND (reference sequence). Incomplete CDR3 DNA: TGTGCCAGTAGTATGGGTGTGAGGCGGGGGGGATTAAACATT. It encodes CASSMGVRRGGLNI. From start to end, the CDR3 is CASSMGVRRGGLNIQYF.

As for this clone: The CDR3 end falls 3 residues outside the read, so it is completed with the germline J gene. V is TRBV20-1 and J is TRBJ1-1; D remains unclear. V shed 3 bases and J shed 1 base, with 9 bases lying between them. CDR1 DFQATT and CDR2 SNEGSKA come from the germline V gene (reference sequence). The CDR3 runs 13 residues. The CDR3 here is CSASLGRNTEAFF. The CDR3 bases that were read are TGCAGTGCTAGTTTAGGGCGGAACACTGAA.

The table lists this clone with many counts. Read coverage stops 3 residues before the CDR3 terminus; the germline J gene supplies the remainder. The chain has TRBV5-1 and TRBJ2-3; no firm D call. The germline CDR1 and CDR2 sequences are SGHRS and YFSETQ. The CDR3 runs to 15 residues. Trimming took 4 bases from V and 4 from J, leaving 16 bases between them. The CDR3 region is CASSPGSRQADTQYF. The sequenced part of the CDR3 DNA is TGCGCCAGCAGCCCCGGCTCCCGTCAGGCAGATACG.

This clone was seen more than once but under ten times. CDR3 residues: CASSETSAQETLFF. The covered CDR3 bases are TGTGCCAGTAGTGAGACTAGCGCCCAAGAGACA. The J gene is TRBJ1-4, the V gene TRBV19; D remains unclear. Sequencing ends 3 residues short of the CDR3 end; the germline J gene provides the rest. Germline lookup yields CDR1 LNHDA and CDR2 SQIVND (reference sequence). This CDR3 comprises 14 residues.

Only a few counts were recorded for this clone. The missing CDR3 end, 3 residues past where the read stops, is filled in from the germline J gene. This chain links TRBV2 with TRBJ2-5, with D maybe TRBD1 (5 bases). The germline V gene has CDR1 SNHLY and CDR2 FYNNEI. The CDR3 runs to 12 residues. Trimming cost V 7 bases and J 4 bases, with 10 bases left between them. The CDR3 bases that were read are TGTGCCAGCATAAGACAGCCAGAGACC. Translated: CASIRQPET. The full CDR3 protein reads CASIRQPETQYF. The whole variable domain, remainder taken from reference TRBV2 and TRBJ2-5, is EPEVTQTPSHQVTQMGQEVILRCVPISNHLYFYWYRQILGQKVEFLVSFYNNEISEKSEIFDDQFSVERPDGSNFTLKIRSTKLEDSAMYFCASIRQPETQYFGPGTRLLVL.

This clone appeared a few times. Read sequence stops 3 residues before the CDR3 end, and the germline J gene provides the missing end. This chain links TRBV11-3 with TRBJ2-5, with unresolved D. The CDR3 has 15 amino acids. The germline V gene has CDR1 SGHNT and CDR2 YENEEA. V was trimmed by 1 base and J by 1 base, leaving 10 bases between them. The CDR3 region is CASSLVSQAQETQYF. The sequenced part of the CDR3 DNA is TGTGCCAGCAGCTTAGTCAGTCAGGCCCAAGAGACC. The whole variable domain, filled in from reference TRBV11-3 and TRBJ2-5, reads EAGVVQSPRYKIIEKKQPVAFWCNPISGHNTLYWYLQNLGQGPELLIRYENEEAVDDSQLPKDRFSAERLKGVDSTLKIQPAELGDSAVYLCASSLVSQAQETQYFGPGTRLLVL.

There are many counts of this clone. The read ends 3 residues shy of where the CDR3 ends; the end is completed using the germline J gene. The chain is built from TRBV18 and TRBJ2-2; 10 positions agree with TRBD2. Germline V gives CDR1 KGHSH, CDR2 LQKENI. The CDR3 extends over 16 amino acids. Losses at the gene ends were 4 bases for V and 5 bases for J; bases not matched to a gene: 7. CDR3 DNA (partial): TGTGCCAGCTCACTTCTAGCGGGAGTTAGAACCGGGGAG. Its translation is CASSLLAGVRTGE. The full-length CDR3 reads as CASSLLAGVRTGELFF.

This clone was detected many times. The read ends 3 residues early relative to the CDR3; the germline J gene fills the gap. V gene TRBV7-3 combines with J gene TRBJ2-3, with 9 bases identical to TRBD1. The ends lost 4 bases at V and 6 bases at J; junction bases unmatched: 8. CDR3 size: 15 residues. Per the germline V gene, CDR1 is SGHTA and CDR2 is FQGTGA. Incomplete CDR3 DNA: TGTGCCAGCAGCTCGACTAGAGACAGGGGGGATACG. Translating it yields CASSSTRDRGDT. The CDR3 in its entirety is CASSSTRDRGDTQYF. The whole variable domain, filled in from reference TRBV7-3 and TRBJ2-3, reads GAGVSQTPSNKVTEKGKYVELRCDPISGHTALYWYRQSLGQGPEFLIYFQGTGAADDSGLPNDRFFAVRPEGSVSTLKIQRTERGDSAVYLCASSSTRDRGDTQYFGPGTRLTVL.

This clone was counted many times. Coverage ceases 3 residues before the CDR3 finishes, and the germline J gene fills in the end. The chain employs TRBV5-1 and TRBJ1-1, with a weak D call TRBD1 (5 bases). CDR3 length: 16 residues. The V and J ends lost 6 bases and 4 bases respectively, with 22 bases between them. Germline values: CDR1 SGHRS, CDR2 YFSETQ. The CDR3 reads CASNSIPGSGGTEAFF. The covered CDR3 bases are TGCGCCAGCAACTCCATCCCAGGGTCGGGTGGCACTGAA.

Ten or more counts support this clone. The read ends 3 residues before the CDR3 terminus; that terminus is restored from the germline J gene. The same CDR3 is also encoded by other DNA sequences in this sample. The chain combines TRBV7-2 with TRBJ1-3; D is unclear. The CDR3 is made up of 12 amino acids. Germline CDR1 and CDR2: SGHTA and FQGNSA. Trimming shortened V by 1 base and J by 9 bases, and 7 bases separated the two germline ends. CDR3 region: CASSLGSSTIYF. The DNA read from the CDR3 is TGTGCCAGCAGCTTAGGTTCGTCCACC.

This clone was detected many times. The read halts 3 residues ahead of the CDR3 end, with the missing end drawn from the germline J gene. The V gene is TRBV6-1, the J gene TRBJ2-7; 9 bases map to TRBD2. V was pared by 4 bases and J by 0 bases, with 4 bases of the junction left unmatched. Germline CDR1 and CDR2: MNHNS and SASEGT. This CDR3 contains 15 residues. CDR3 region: CASSVRLADSYEQYF. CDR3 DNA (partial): TGTGCCAGCAGTGTTCGACTAGCGGACTCCTACGAG.

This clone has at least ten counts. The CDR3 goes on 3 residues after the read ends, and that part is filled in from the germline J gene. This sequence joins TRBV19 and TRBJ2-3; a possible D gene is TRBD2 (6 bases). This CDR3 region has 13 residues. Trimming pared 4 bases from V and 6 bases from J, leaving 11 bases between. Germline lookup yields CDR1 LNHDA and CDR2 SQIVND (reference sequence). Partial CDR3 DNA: TGTGCCAGTAGTAAGGGGCTAGCGGATACG. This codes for CASSKGLADT. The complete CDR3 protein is CASSKGLADTQYF.

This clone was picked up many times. CDR3 DNA (partial): TGTGCCAGCAGACCCCAAACCAGGGTAAGCGGC. Amino acid sequence: CASRPQTRVSG. The entire CDR3 is CASRPQTRVSGYTF. The V and J genes are TRBV5-5 and TRBJ1-2, with D possibly TRBD1 on 5 matching bases. The read falls 3 residues short of the CDR3 end, and the missing part is taken from the germline J gene. Germline CDR1 and CDR2: SGHKS and YYEKEE (reference sequence). The CDR3 spans 14 residues.

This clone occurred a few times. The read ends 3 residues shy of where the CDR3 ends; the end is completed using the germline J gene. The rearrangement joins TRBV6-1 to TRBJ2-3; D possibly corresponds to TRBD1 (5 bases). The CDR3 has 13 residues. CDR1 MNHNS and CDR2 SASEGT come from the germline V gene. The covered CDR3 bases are TGTGCCAGCAGTGAAGGACAGCGTCAGCCG. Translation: CASSEGQRQP. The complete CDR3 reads CASSEGQRQPQYF.

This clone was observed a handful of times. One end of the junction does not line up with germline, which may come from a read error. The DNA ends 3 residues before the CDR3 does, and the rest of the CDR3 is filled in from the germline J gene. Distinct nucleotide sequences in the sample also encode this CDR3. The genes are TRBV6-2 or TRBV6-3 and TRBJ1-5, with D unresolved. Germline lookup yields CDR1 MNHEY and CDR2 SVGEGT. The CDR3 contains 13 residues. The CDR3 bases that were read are TGCGCCAGCAGTTACTCTTTTCTTCAGCCC. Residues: CASSYSFLQP. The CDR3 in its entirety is CASSYSFLQPQHF.

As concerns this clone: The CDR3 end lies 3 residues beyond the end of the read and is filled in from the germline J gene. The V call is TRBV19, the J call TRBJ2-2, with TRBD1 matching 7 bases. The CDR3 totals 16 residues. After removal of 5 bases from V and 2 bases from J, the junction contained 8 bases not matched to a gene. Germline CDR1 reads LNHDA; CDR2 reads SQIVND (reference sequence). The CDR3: CASSGGQIDNTGELFF. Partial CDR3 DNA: TGTGCCAGTAGTGGGGGACAGATAGATAACACCGGGGAG.

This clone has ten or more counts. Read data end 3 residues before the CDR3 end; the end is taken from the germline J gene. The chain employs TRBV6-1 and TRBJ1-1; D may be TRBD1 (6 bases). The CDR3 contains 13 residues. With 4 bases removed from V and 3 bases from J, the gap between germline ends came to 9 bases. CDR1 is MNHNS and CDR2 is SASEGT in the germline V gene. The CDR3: CASSGGGDTEAFF. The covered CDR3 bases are TGTGCCAGCAGTGGAGGGGGAGACACTGAA.

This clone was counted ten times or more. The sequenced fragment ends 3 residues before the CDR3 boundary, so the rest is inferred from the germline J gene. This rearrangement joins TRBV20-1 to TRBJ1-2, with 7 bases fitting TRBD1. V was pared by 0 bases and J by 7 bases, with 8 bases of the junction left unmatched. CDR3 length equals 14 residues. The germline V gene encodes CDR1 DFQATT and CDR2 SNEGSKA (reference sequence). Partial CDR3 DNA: TGCAGTGCTAGAGATAACAGGGGAGGTGGTGGC. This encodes CSARDNRGGGG. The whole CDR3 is CSARDNRGGGGYTF.

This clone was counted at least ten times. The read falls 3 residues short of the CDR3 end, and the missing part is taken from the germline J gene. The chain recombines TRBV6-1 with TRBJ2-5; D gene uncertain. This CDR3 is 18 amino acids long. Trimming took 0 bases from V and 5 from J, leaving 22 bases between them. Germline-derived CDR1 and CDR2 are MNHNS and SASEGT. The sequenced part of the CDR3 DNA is TGTGCCAGCAGTGAAGCCTCCTATCAAATACCAACTTGGGAGACC. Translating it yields CASSEASYQIPTWET. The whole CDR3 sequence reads CASSEASYQIPTWETQYF.

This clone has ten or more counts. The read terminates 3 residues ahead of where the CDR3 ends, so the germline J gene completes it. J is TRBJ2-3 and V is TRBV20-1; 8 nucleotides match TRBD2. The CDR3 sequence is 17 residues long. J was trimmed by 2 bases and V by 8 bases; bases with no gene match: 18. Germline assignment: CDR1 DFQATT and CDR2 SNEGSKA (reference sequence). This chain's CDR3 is CSLPLRVGTSITDTQYF. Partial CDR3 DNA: TGCAGTCTTCCCCTGAGGGTCGGGACTAGTATCACAGATACG.

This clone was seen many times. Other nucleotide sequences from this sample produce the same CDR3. CDR3 bases read: TGCGCCAGCAGCCCAGACACGCAGAACACTGAA. This codes for CASSPDTQNTE. The full CDR3 sequence reads CASSPDTQNTEAFF. The V gene is TRBV5-1, the J gene TRBJ1-1; D is unclear. Read sequence stops 3 residues before the CDR3 end, and the germline J gene provides the missing end. CDR3 length equals 14 residues. Germline CDR1 SGHRS, CDR2 YFSETQ. V lost 4 bases and J lost 1, with 11 bases in between.

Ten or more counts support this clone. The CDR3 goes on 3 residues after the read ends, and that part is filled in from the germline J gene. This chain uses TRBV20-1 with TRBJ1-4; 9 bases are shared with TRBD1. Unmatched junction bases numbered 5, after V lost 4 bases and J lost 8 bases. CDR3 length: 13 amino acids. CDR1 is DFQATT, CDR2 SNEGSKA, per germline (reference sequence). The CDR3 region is CSAMDRGTEKLFF. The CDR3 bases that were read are TGCAGTGCTATGGACAGGGGAACGGAAAAA.

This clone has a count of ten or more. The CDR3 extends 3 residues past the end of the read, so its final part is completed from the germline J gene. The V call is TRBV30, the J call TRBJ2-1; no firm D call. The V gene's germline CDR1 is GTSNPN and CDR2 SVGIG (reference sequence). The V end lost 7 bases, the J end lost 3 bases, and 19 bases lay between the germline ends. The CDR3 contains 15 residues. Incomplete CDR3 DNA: TGTGCCTCCCTTCGGTCCGGTCAAATCTACAATGAG. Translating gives CASLRSGQIYNE. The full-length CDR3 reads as CASLRSGQIYNEQFF.

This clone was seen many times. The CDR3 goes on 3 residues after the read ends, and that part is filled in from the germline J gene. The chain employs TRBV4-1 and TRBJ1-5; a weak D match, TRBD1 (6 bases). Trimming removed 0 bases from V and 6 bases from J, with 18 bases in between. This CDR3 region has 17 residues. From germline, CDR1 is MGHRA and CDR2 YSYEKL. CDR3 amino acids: CASSQDTRLTGTQPQHF. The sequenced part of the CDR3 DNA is TGCGCCAGCAGCCAAGATACCCGACTTACAGGGACTCAGCCC.

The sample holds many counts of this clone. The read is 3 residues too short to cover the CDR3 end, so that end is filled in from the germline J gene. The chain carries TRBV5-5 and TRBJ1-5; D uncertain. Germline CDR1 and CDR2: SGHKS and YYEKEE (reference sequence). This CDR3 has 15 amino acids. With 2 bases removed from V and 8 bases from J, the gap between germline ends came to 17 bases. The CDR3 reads CASSLTPGSVEPQHF. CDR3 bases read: TGTGCCAGCAGCTTAACTCCCGGGTCCGTTGAGCCC. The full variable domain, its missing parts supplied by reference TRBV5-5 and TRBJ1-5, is DAGVTQSPTHLIKTRGQQVTLRCSPISGHKSVSWYQQVLGQGPQFIFQYYEKEERGRGNFPDRFSARQFPNYSSELNVNALLLGDSALYLCASSLTPGSVEPQHFGDGTRLSIL.

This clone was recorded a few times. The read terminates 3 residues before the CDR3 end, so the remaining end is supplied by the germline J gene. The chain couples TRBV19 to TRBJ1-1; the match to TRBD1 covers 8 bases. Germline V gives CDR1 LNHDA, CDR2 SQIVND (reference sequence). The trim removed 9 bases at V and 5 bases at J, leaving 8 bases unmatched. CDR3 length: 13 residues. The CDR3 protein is CASEDRGGTEAFF. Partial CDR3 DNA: TGTGCCAGCGAAGACAGGGGTGGAACTGAA.

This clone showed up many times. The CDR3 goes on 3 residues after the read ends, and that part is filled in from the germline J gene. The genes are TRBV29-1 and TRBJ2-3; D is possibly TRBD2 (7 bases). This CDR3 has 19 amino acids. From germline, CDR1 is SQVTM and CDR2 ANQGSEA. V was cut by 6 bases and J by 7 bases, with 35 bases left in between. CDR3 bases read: TGCAGCGTGGGGGGGCGCGGTCGGGGCAGGATTCGCCCATCCCATACG. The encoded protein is CSVGGRGRGRIRPSHT. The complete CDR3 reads CSVGGRGRGRIRPSHTQYF.

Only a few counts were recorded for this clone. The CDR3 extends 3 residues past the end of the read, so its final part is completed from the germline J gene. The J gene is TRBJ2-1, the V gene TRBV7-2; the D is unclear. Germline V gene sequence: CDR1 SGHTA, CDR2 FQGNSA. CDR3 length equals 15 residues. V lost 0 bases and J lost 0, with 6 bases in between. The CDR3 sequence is CASSLAGYSYNEQFF. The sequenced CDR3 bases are TGTGCCAGCAGCTTAGCAGGTTACTCCTACAATGAG. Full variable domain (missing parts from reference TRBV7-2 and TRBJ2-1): GAGVSQSPSNKVTEKGKDVELRCDPISGHTALYWYRQSLGQGLEFLIYFQGNSAPDKSGLPSDRFSAERTGGSVSTLTIQRTQQEDSAVYLCASSLAGYSYNEQFFGPGTRLTVL.

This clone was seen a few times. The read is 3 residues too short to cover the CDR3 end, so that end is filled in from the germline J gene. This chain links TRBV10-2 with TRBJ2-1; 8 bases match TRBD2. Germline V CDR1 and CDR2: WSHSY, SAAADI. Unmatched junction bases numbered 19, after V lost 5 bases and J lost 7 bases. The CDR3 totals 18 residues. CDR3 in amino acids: CASSRERNIVGTRNEQFF. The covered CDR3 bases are TGCGCCAGCAGTAGAGAGCGTAACATTGTGGGGACTAGAAATGAG.